This T cell receptor (beta chain) appears in the sequencing data of a study of blood T cell repertoires in COVID-19. Study details: The study drew acute and convalescent COVID-19 samples from the United States, Italy and Spain. Sources were T cells, B-cell-depleted T cells, or PBMCs; the material itself was cDNA or gDNA.

As originally analysed: Quantification of nucleated cells was approximated via reference gene primer amplification. The assay was immunoSEQ multiplex PCR, and TCRdb's table has in-frame clones only and misses some. Clone size and the V and J calls come from that table; the DNA yielded D and trimming. The sample records 200,000 to 300,000 clones, about 83% being singletons. CDR3 length: 14 residues. V gave up 5 bases and J gave up 6 bases, with 14 bases separating them. Germline V gene data show CDR1 as SGHVS and CDR2 as FQNEAQ. The receptor comes from a human donor in a cohort sampled during active COVID-19. Sequenced sample: peripheral blood. V usage is TRBV7-8 and J usage is TRBJ1-5; D is uncertain. The CDR3 region is CASSAAGMGQPQHF. Written as DNA, the CDR3 is TGTGCCAGCAGCGCCGCGGGGATGGGTCAGCCCCAGCATTTT.